The 12 T cell receptor beta chains in this list originate from one sample, sequenced in a study of T cells in Graves' hyperthyroidism and ophthalmopathy. Regions amplified from RNA transcripts were the TCR beta CDR3 regions. An initial round of RT-PCR targeting the TCR CDR3 relied on the HTBI primer set. One entry per CDR3 protein, called by TCRdb with MiXCR from the multiplex PCR reads. The data contain a few hundred thousand distinct CDR3 sequences, 15% to 19% of them seen just once; the ten biggest clones take up under 8%. Material for sequencing was blood. These receptors originate from a woman in her twenties or thirties with Graves' hyperthyroidism.

The chain uses TRBV4-1 and TRBJ2-3; D uncertain. Trimming took 1 base from V and 2 from J, leaving 10 bases between them. Germline lookup yields CDR1 MGHRA and CDR2 YSYEKL. The CDR3 spans 15 residues. CDR3 nucleotides: TGCGCCAGCAGCCAAGGAAACGTCAACACAGATACGCAGTATTTT. Amino acid sequence: CASSQGNVNTDTQYF.

Ten or more counts support this clonotype. The V gene is TRBV3-1, the J gene TRBJ2-1, with TRBD2 as a possible D gene (6 bases). This CDR3 contains 16 residues. The V gene lost 3 bases and the J gene lost 7 bases, with 19 bases spanning the gap. The germline V gene has CDR1 LGHDT and CDR2 YNNKEL (reference sequence). This CDR3 is CASSHEIAASGNEQFF. For the CDR3, the DNA is TGTGCCAGCAGCCACGAAATAGCGGCCTCGGGGAATGAGCAGTTCTTC.

The sample holds a few counts of this clonotype. The V gene is TRBV6-6, the J gene TRBJ2-7, with 12 bases that match TRBD2. V shed 1 base and J 2 bases; nucleotides not matched to a gene: 3. The CDR3 consists of 16 residues. Germline lookup yields CDR1 MNHNY and CDR2 SVGAGI (reference sequence). The CDR3 DNA reads as TGTGCCAGCAGTTACTTACGGACTAGCGGGACCTACGAGCAGTACTTC. Protein sequence: CASSYLRTSGTYEQYF.

V and J are TRBV5-1 and TRBJ2-5, with D uncertain. V was pared by 0 bases and J by 6 bases, with 15 bases between. CDR1 is SGHRS, CDR2 YFSETQ, per germline. CDR3 length equals 15 residues. CDR3 nucleotide sequence: TGCGCCAGCAGCTTGGTGGGGTTCGCTTCAAAGACCCAGTACTTC. This gives the protein CASSLVGFASKTQYF. Together with reference TRBV5-1 and TRBJ2-5, the CDR3 gives the full variable domain: KAGVTQTPRYLIKTRGQQVTLSCSPISGHRSVSWYQQTPGQGLQFLFEYFSETQRNKGNFPGRFSGRQFSNSRSEMNVSTLELGDSALYLCASSLVGFASKTQYFGPGTRLLVL.

The rearrangement joins TRBV4-1 to TRBJ2-7; maybe TRBD2 (5 bases). CDR3 length: 14 residues. The germline V gene encodes CDR1 MGHRA and CDR2 YSYEKL. V lost 4 bases to trimming and J lost 3 bases, with 13 bases between them. The CDR3 region has the DNA TGCGCCAGCAGCCCACCACTAGAGAACTACGAGCAGTACTTC. Amino acids: CASSPPLENYEQYF.

This clonotype occurred many times. The rearrangement joins TRBV12-5 to TRBJ2-1, with D possibly matching TRBD2 (6 bases). This CDR3 has 14 amino acids. In germline, CDR1 is LGHNT, CDR2 FRNRAP. V shed 2 bases and J shed 6 bases, with 11 bases lying between them. CDR3 in DNA: TGTGCTAGTGGTTTGCCGGGACTCCTCAATGAGCAGTTCTTC. Its translation: CASGLPGLLNEQFF.

This clonotype was detected ten times or more. The chain is built from TRBV7-2 and TRBJ2-3; D is undetermined. CDR1 is SGHTA and CDR2 is FQGNSA in the germline V gene. Trimming removed 10 bases from V and 0 bases from J, with 14 bases in between. This CDR3 region has 14 residues. The CDR3 sequence: CATRRGSSTDTQYF. The CDR3 DNA reads as TGTGCCACACGCCGCGGCTCTAGCACAGATACGCAGTATTTT.

The gene calls are TRBV18 and TRBJ1-2; 10 bases align to TRBD1. Trimming at V came to 6 bases and at J to 2 bases, leaving 6 bases not matched to a gene. CDR1 and CDR2 (germline): KGHSH, LQKENI. The CDR3 covers 15 residues. The CDR3 nucleotides read TGTGCCAGCTCGCCATCGGACAGGGGGAACTATGGCTACACCTTC. Its protein product is CASSPSDRGNYGYTF. Full variable domain (remainder filled in from reference TRBV18 and TRBJ1-2): NAGVMQNPRHLVRRRGQEARLRCSPMKGHSHVYWYRQLPEEGLKFMVYLQKENIIDESGMPKERFSAEFPKEGPSILRIQQVVRGDSAAYFCASSPSDRGNYGYTFGSGTRLTVV.

This clonotype was seen at least ten times. The V gene is TRBV7-2, the J gene TRBJ2-3; TRBD2 matches at 16 bases. The CDR3 is 19 residues long. Trimming removed 5 bases from V and 2 bases from J; junction bases left unmatched: 10. Looked up from germline, CDR1 is SGHTA and CDR2 is FQGNSA. CDR3 amino acids: CASSLSGTSGRGVTDTQYF. CDR3 sequence (DNA): TGTGCCAGCAGCCTCTCCGGGACTAGCGGGAGGGGAGTCACAGATACGCAGTATTTT.

Notes on this clonotype: Just one base apart from a much larger clone, this may be a read error. CDR3 sequence reads: CAWTNSRTGGTGELFF. The CDR3 DNA reads TGTGCCTGGACCAACTCACGGACAGGGGGCACCGGGGAGCTGTTTTTT. The rearrangement links TRBV30 to TRBJ2-2, with 10 bases that match TRBD1. Trimming removed 4 bases from V and 4 bases from J; junction bases left unmatched: 9. The CDR3 runs to 16 residues. The V gene's germline CDR1 is GTSNPN and CDR2 SVGIG (reference sequence). Full variable domain (missing parts from reference TRBV30 and TRBJ2-2): SQTIHQWPATLVQPVGSPLSLECTVEGTSNPNLYWYRQAAGRGLQLLFYSVGIGQISSEVPQNLSASRPQDRQFILSSKKLLLSDSGFYLCAWTNSRTGGTGELFFGEGSRLTVL.

This clonotype has a count of ten or more. V gene TRBV28 combines with J gene TRBJ1-6; 9 bases match TRBD1. The CDR3 is 15 amino acids. The germline V gene has CDR1 MDHEN and CDR2 SYDVKM. V was clipped by 6 bases and J by 5 bases; unmatched bases: 5. Here the CDR3 reads CASRQQGADNSPLHF. The DNA of the CDR3 is TGTGCCAGCAGGCAACAGGGGGCGGATAATTCACCCCTCCACTTT. The entire variable domain, with the rest obtained from reference TRBV28 and TRBJ1-6, is as follows: DVKVTQSSRYLVKRTGEKVFLECVQDMDHENMFWYRQDPGLGLRLIYFSYDVKMKEKGDIPEGYSVSREKKERFSLILESASTNQTSMYLCASRQQGADNSPLHFGNGTRLTVT.

This sequence joins TRBV4-1 and TRBJ1-2; D unclear. The CDR3 is 14 amino acids. The germline gives CDR1 MGHRA, CDR2 YSYEKL. The V gene lost 2 bases and the J gene lost 7 bases, with 14 bases spanning the gap. The CDR3 sequence: CASSQTDAGRGYTF. CDR3 DNA: TGCGCCAGCAGCCAAACGGACGCCGGACGTGGCTACACCTTC.